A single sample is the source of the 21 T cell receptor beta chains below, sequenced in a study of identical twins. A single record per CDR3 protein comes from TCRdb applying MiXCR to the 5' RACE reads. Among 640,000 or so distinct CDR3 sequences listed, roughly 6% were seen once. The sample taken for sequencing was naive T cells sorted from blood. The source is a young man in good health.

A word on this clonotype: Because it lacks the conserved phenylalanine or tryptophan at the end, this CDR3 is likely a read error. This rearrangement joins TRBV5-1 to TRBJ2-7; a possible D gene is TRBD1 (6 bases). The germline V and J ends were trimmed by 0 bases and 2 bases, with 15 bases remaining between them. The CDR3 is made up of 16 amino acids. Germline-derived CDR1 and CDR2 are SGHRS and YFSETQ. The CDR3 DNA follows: TGCGCCAGCAGCTTGGGGGGGCCAGGGACAACCTACGAGCAGTACGCC. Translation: CASSLGGPGTTYEQYA.

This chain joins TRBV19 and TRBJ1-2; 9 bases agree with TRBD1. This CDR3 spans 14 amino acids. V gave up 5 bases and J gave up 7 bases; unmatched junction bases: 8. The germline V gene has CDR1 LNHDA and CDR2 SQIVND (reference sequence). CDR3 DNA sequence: TGTGCCAGTAGTCCAACAGGGGGCATTGGTGGCTACACCTTC. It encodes CASSPTGGIGGYTF. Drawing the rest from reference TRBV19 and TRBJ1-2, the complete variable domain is DGGITQSPKYLFRKEGQNVTLSCEQNLNHDAMYWYRQDPGQGLRLIYYSQIVNDFQKGDIAEGYSVSREKKESFPLTVTSAQKNPTAFYLCASSPTGGIGGYTFGSGTRLTVV.

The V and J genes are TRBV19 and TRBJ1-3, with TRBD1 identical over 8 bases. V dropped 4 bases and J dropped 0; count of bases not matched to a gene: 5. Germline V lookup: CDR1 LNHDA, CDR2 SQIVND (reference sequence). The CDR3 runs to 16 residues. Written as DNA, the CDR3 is TGTGCCAGTAGTAGACGGACAGGGTTCTCTGGAAACACCATATATTTT. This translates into CASSRRTGFSGNTIYF.

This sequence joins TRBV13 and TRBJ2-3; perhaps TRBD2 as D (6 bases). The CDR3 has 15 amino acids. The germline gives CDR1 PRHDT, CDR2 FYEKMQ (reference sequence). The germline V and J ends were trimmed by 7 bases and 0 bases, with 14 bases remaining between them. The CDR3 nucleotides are TGTGCCAGCACAGGCGGGATAGCTAGCACAGATACGCAGTATTTT. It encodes CASTGGIASTDTQYF.

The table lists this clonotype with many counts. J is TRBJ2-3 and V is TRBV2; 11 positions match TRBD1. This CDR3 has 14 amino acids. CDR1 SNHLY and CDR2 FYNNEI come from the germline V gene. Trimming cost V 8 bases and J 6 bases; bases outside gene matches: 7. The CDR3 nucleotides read TGTGCCAGCGGGGGACAGGGGGACCGGGATACGCAGTATTTT. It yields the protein CASGGQGDRDTQYF.

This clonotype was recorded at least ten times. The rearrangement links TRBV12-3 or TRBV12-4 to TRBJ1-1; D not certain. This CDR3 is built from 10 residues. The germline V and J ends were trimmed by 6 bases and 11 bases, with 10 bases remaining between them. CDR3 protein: CASRGLAAFF. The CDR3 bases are TGTGCCAGCAGGGGCTTGGCGGCTTTCTTT.

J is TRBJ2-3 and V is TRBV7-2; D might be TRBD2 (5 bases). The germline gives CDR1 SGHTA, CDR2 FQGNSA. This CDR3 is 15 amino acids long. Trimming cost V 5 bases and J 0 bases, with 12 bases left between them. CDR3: CASSLFGVSTDTQYF. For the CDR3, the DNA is TGTGCCAGCAGCCTGTTCGGGGTTAGCACAGATACGCAGTATTTT.

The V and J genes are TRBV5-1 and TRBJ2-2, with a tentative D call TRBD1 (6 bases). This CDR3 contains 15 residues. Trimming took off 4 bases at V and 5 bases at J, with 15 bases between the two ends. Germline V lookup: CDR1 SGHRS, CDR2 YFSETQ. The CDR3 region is CASSIGQPTTGELFF. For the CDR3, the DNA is TGCGCCAGCAGCATCGGACAGCCAACAACCGGGGAGCTGTTTTTT. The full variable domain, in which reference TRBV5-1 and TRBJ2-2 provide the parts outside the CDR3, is KAGVTQTPRYLIKTRGQQVTLSCSPISGHRSVSWYQQTPGQGLQFLFEYFSETQRNKGNFPGRFSGRQFSNSRSEMNVSTLELGDSALYLCASSIGQPTTGELFFGEGSRLTVL.

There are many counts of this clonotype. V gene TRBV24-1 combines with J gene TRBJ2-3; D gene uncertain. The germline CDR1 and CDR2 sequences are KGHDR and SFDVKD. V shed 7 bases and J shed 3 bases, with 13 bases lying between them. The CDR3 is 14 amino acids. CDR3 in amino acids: CATSRTGSTDTQYF. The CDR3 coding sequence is TGTGCCACCAGCAGGACGGGCTCTACAGATACGCAGTATTTT.

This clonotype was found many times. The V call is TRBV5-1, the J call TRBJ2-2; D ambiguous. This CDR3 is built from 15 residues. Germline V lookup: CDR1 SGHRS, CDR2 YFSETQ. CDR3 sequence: CASSVKTMHTGELFF. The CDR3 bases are TGCGCATCCAGCGTCAAAACAATGCACACCGGGGAGCTGTTTTTT.

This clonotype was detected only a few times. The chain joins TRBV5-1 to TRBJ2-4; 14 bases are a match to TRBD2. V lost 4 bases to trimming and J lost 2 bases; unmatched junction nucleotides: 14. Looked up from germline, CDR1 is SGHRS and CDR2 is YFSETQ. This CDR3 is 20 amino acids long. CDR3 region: CASSPTPGLAGAGTKNIQYF. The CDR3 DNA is TGCGCCAGCAGCCCAACACCGGGACTAGCGGGAGCCGGAACCAAAAACATTCAGTACTTC. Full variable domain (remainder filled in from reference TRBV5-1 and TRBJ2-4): KAGVTQTPRYLIKTRGQQVTLSCSPISGHRSVSWYQQTPGQGLQFLFEYFSETQRNKGNFPGRFSGRQFSNSRSEMNVSTLELGDSALYLCASSPTPGLAGAGTKNIQYFGAGTRLSVL.

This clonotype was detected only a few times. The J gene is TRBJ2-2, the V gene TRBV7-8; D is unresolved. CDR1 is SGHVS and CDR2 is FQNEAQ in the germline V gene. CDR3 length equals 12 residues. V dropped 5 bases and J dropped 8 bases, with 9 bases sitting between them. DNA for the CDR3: TGTGCCAGCAGCCCCGCCCTTGGGGAGCTGTTTTTT. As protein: CASSPALGELFF.

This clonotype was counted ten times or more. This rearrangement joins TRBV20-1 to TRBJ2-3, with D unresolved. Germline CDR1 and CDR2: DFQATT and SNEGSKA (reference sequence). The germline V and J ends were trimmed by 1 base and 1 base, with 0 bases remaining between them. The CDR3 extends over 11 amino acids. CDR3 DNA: TGCAGTGCTAGAGGCACAGATACGCAGTATTTT. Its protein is CSARGTDTQYF.

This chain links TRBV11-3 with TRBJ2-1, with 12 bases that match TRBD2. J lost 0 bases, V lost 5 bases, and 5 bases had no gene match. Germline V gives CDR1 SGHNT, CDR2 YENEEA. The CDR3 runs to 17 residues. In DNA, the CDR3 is TGTGCCAGCAGCACGACTAGCGGGGGAGGCTCCTACAATGAGCAGTTCTTC. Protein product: CASSTTSGGGSYNEQFF.

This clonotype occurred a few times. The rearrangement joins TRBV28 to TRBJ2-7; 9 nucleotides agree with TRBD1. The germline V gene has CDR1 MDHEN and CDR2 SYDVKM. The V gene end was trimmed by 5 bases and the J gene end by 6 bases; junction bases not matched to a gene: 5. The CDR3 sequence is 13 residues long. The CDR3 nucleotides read TGTGCCAGCAGTAGACAGGGGGTCCCCGAGCAGTACTTC. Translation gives CASSRQGVPEQYF.

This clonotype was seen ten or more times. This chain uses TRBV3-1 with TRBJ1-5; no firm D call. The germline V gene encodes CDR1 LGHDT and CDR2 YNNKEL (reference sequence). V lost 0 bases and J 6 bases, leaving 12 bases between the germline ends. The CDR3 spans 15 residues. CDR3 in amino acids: CASSQDASVGQPQHF. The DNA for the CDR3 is TGTGCCAGCAGCCAAGATGCGTCAGTGGGTCAGCCCCAGCATTTT. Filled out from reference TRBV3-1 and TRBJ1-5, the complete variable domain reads DTAVSQTPKYLVTQMGNDKSIKCEQNLGHDTMYWYKQDSKKFLKIMFSYNNKELIINETVPNRFSPKSPDKAHLNLHINSLELGDSAVYFCASSQDASVGQPQHFGDGTRLSIL.

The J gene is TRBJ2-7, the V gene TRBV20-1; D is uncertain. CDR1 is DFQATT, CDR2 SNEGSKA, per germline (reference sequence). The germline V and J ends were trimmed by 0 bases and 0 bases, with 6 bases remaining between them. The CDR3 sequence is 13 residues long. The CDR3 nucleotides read TGCAGTGCTAGAGATCCCAGCTCCTACGAGCAGTACTTC. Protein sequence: CSARDPSSYEQYF.

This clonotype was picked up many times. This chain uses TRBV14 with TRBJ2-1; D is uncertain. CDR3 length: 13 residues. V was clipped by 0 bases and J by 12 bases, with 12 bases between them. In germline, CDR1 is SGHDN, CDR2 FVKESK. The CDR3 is CASSQDSGLTQFF. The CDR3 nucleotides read TGTGCCAGCAGCCAAGATTCGGGTTTAACGCAGTTCTTC.

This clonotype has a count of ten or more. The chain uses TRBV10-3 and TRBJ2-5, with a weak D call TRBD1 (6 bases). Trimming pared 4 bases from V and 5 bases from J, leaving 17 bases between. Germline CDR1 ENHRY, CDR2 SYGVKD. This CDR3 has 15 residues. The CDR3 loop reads CAISAHTGLGETQYF. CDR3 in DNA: TGTGCCATCAGTGCCCATACAGGGTTGGGCGAGACCCAGTACTTC.

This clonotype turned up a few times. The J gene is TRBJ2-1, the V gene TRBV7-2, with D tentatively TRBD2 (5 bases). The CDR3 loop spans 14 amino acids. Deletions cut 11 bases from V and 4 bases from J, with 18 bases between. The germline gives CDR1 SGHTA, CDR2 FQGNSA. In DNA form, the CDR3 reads TGTGCCCCCAGCCGGGGTGGAGGTTACAATGAGCAGTTCTTC. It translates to CAPSRGGGYNEQFF. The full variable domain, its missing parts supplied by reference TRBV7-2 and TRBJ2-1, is GAGVSQSPSNKVTEKGKDVELRCDPISGHTALYWYRQSLGQGLEFLIYFQGNSAPDKSGLPSDRFSAERTGGSVSTLTIQRTQQEDSAVYLCAPSRGGGYNEQFFGPGTRLTVL.

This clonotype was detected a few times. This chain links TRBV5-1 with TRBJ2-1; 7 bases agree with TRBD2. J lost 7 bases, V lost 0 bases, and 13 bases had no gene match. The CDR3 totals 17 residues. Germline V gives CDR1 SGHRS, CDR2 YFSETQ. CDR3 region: CASSLVAGVPSRNEQFF. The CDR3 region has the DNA TGCGCCAGCAGCTTGGTTGCGGGAGTACCTTCCCGGAATGAGCAGTTCTTC.